Many counts were recorded for the clone carrying this TCR beta chain. Its specificity is unknown. Germline V gene lookup returns CDR1 MGHRA and CDR2 YSYEKL. The CDR3 consists of 13 residues. The V end was cut by 4 bases, the J end by 2 bases, with 8 bases between. This sample is drawn from a study of cytomegalovirus exposure and HLA in healthy donors. Data came from immunoSEQ multiplex PCR; TCRdb stores just in-frame clones and leaves some out. The repertoire holds around 250,000 clones, about 90% seen once, with roughly 0.38% in the top ten. Study conclusions and caveats: Testing in vitro showed three CMV-associated chains specific for CMV antigens.

This TCR was recovered from a woman under 30 in good health and CMV-seronegative. The chain uses TRBV4-1 and TRBJ2-5; D gene ambiguous. What was sequenced was PBMCs. The CDR3, as DNA: TGCGCCAGCAGCCGAGGTGGGCAAGAGACCCAGTACTTC. The encoded protein is CASSRGGQETQYF.